The 23 T cell receptor beta chains presented below share a single source sample, sequenced in a study of cytomegalovirus exposure and HLA in healthy donors. TCRdb's copy holds only in-frame clones and misses some; the assay was immunoSEQ multiplex PCR. The sample carries some 230,000 clones, around 90% recorded once. Sequencing was performed on PBMCs. Receptor source: a woman aged 18-29 years in good health and CMV-seronegative.

The rearrangement links TRBV14 to TRBJ1-1, with D perhaps matching TRBD1 (6 bases). Germline assignment: CDR1 SGHDN and CDR2 FVKESK. The CDR3 runs to 13 residues. V was clipped by 4 bases and J by 4 bases, with 10 bases between them. The CDR3 DNA follows: TGTGCCAGCAGCCCTCAGGGGACCACTGAAGCTTTCTTT. Translating gives CASSPQGTTEAFF.

The genes are TRBV5-1 and TRBJ1-2; 9 bases align to TRBD1. The germline CDR1 and CDR2 sequences are SGHRS and YFSETQ. V lost 2 bases to trimming and J lost 6 bases; unmatched junction nucleotides: 5. There are 14 residues in the CDR3. This CDR3 reads CASSFGTGLDGYTF. Here the CDR3 DNA reads TGCGCCAGCAGCTTCGGGACAGGGTTGGATGGCTACACCTTC.

This chain uses TRBV9 with TRBJ2-7; D gene uncertain. The V gene lost 1 base and the J gene lost 2 bases, with 10 bases spanning the gap. This CDR3 is 14 amino acids long. The germline V gene has CDR1 SGDLS and CDR2 YYNGEE. The CDR3 DNA reads TGTGCCAGCAGCGTAAGCCTGACAACCTACGAGCAGTACTTC. This codes for CASSVSLTTYEQYF. The whole variable domain, remainder taken from reference TRBV9 and TRBJ2-7, is DSGVTQTPKHLITATGQRVTLRCSPRSGDLSVYWYQQSLDQGLQFLIQYYNGEERAKGNILERFSAQQFPDLHSELNLSSLELGDSALYFCASSVSLTTYEQYFGPGTRLTVT.

DNA for the CDR3: TGTGCCAGCAGTGAAGCAACAGTCTTCTACGAGCAGTACTTC. It codes for CASSEATVFYEQYF. This chain joins TRBV6-1 and TRBJ2-7; D gene uncertain. Germline CDR1 MNHNS, CDR2 SASEGT. Between the trimmed V and J ends, which lost 0 bases and 3 bases, there was a span of 9 bases. The CDR3 extends over 14 amino acids.

The V gene is TRBV2, the J gene TRBJ2-3; 7 bases map to TRBD2. The CDR3 runs 17 residues. V lost 2 bases, J lost 1 base, and 9 bases stayed unmatched. Per the germline V gene, CDR1 is SNHLY and CDR2 is FYNNEI. The CDR3 loop is CASSERMGREGTDTQYF. The DNA for the CDR3 is TGTGCCAGCAGTGAAAGGATGGGTCGGGAGGGCACAGATACGCAGTATTTT.

The chain combines TRBV5-1 with TRBJ2-1, with a tentative D call TRBD2 (6 bases). This CDR3 is 16 amino acids long. V was trimmed by 0 bases and J by 6 bases, leaving 16 bases between them. CDR1 is SGHRS and CDR2 is YFSETQ in the germline V gene. The CDR3 DNA follows: TGCGCCAGCAGCTTGGAGCCTAGCGAAGGGTTCAATGAGCAGTTCTTC. It translates to CASSLEPSEGFNEQFF.

The chain employs TRBV18 and TRBJ1-1; the match to TRBD1 covers 7 bases. Germline loops: CDR1 KGHSH, CDR2 LQKENI. Trimming at V came to 1 base and at J to 5 bases, leaving 7 bases not matched to a gene. The CDR3 covers 15 residues. The CDR3 loop reads CASSPLEGASTEAFF. CDR3 nucleotide sequence: TGTGCCAGCTCACCACTTGAGGGGGCAAGTACTGAAGCTTTCTTT.

The chain joins TRBV28 to TRBJ2-7; 10 bases are shared with TRBD2. Per the germline V gene, CDR1 is MDHEN and CDR2 is SYDVKM. V trimming: 8 bases; J trimming: 5 bases; junction bases outside the gene matches: 12. The CDR3 sequence is 15 residues long. CDR3 loop: CASEQLAGSFNEQYF. The CDR3 nucleotides are TGTGCCAGCGAACAACTAGCGGGATCCTTTAACGAGCAGTACTTC. Variable domain in full (rest from reference TRBV28 and TRBJ2-7): DVKVTQSSRYLVKRTGEKVFLECVQDMDHENMFWYRQDPGLGLRLIYFSYDVKMKEKGDIPEGYSVSREKKERFSLILESASTNQTSMYLCASEQLAGSFNEQYFGPGTRLTVT.

The V and J genes are TRBV4-1 and TRBJ2-3; D gene ambiguous. CDR1 MGHRA and CDR2 YSYEKL come from the germline V gene. The CDR3 loop spans 12 amino acids. Trimming left V 5 bases short and J 3 bases short, with 6 bases between. The CDR3 bases are TGCGCCAGCAGCTCAGAAACAGATACGCAGTATTTT. This gives the protein CASSSETDTQYF.

The gene calls are TRBV27 and TRBJ2-2; a possible D gene is TRBD1 (5 bases). The germline V gene encodes CDR1 MNHEY and CDR2 SMNVEV (reference sequence). Trimming shortened V by 2 bases and J by 7 bases, and 5 bases separated the two germline ends. CDR3 size: 12 residues. CDR3 sequence reads: CASSLTGGELFF. CDR3 nucleotides: TGTGCCAGCAGTTTAACAGGCGGGGAGCTGTTTTTT.

The chain combines TRBV27 with TRBJ1-2; 7 bases fit TRBD1. CDR1 is MNHEY, CDR2 SMNVEV, per germline (reference sequence). J was trimmed by 4 bases and V by 4 bases; bases with no gene match: 12. This CDR3 region has 16 residues. Written as DNA, the CDR3 is TGTGCCAGCAGTTCCTCGTTGGGACAGATAATCTATGGCTACACCTTC. It specifies CASSSSLGQIIYGYTF.

This sequence joins TRBV29-1 and TRBJ2-1; D is possibly TRBD1 (6 bases). Per the germline V gene, CDR1 is SQVTM and CDR2 is ANQGSEA. The ends were cut back, 6 bases at V and 4 bases at J, with 13 bases in the middle. The CDR3 sequence is 13 residues long. CDR3 amino acids: CSVKNRDYNEQFF. The CDR3 nucleotides are TGCAGCGTAAAAAACAGGGATTACAATGAGCAGTTCTTC.

This chain joins TRBV29-1 and TRBJ2-1; 8 bases agree with TRBD2. V lost 4 bases to trimming and J lost 9 bases; unmatched junction nucleotides: 8. The CDR3 covers 13 residues. CDR1 SQVTM and CDR2 ANQGSEA come from the germline V gene. CDR3 bases: TGCAGCGTTGCTACGGGAGGGGATGGTGAGCAGTTCTTC. This codes for CSVATGGDGEQFF.

The rearrangement links TRBV11-2 to TRBJ1-2, with D possibly TRBD1 on 6 matching bases. This CDR3 is built from 13 residues. Trimming took off 5 bases at V and 5 bases at J, with 12 bases between the two ends. The germline gives CDR1 SGHAT, CDR2 FQNNGV. The chain's CDR3 is CASSPGQLYGYTF. The CDR3 nucleotides read TGTGCCAGCAGCCCCGGACAGCTATATGGCTACACCTTC.

J is TRBJ2-2 and V is TRBV11-2; TRBD2 matches 7 bases. Unmatched junction bases numbered 11, after V lost 7 bases and J lost 6 bases. Germline assignment: CDR1 SGHAT and CDR2 FQNNGV. CDR3 length: 15 amino acids. Here the CDR3 DNA reads TGTGCCAGCACGGGGGTAGCGGGCCCCTCCGGGGAGCTGTTTTTT. As protein: CASTGVAGPSGELFF. The whole variable domain, filled in from reference TRBV11-2 and TRBJ2-2, reads EAGVAQSPRYKIIEKRQSVAFWCNPISGHATLYWYQQILGQGPKLLIQFQNNGVVDDSQLPKDRFSAERLKGVDSTLKIQPAKLEDSAVYLCASTGVAGPSGELFFGEGSRLTVL.

V is TRBV5-6 and J is TRBJ2-5; 7 bases fit TRBD2. CDR1 and CDR2 (germline): SGHDT, YYEEEE. The CDR3 consists of 15 residues. The junction had 11 bases not matched to a gene; V was cut back by 4 bases and J by 5 bases. CDR3 sequence: CASSTRLAWAETQYF. The CDR3 DNA follows: TGTGCCAGCAGCACCCGACTAGCATGGGCGGAGACCCAGTACTTC.

The CDR3 coding sequence is TGCGCCAGCAGCTTTGTCGGGGTCCGACGCGAGCAGTACTTC. Amino acid sequence: CASSFVGVRREQYF. J is TRBJ2-7 and V is TRBV5-1, with TRBD2 as a possible D gene (5 bases). The V end was cut by 2 bases, the J end by 6 bases, with 15 bases between. This CDR3 has 14 residues. From germline, CDR1 is SGHRS and CDR2 YFSETQ.

This rearrangement joins TRBV7-9 to TRBJ2-7; D possibly corresponds to TRBD2 (5 bases). Germline CDR1 is SEHNR and CDR2 is FQNEAQ (reference sequence). CDR3 length: 15 residues. The V and J ends lost 0 bases and 0 bases respectively, with 9 bases between them. CDR3 nucleotides: TGTGCCAGCAGCTTAGCGCCGGGGAGCTCCTACGAGCAGTACTTC. The encoded protein is CASSLAPGSSYEQYF.

The rearrangement links TRBV6-5 to TRBJ1-5; D ambiguous. The CDR3 extends over 14 amino acids. V lost 5 bases, J lost 3 bases, and 11 bases lay in between. In germline, CDR1 is MNHEY, CDR2 SVGAGI. The CDR3 coding sequence is TGTGCCAGCAGTCATCAGGCTCCCAATCAGCCCCAGCATTTT. It translates to CASSHQAPNQPQHF.

V is TRBV29-1 and J is TRBJ2-7; TRBD1 matches 8 bases. Germline V gene lookup returns CDR1 SQVTM and CDR2 ANQGSEA. The trim removed 5 bases at V and 2 bases at J, leaving 11 bases unmatched. This CDR3 comprises 15 residues. CDR3 protein: CSVIYAGQGAYEQYF. Here the CDR3 DNA reads TGCAGCGTTATCTACGCAGGACAGGGCGCCTACGAGCAGTACTTC.

This clone was seen once. The CDR3 loop is CAWNVNYEQYF. DNA for the CDR3: TGTGCCTGGAATGTCAACTACGAGCAGTACTTC. The chain has TRBV30 and TRBJ2-7; unclear D gene. The CDR3 runs to 11 residues. CDR1 and CDR2 (germline): GTSNPN, SVGIG (reference sequence). V was cut by 4 bases and J by 3 bases, with 7 bases left in between.

The rearrangement uses TRBV15 and TRBJ1-5, with D tentatively TRBD1 (5 bases). The CDR3 loop spans 14 amino acids. CDR1 is LNHNV, CDR2 YYDKDF, per germline (reference sequence). With 0 bases removed from V and 7 bases from J, the gap between germline ends came to 10 bases. In nucleotides, the CDR3 is TGTGCCACCAGCAGAGACAGGGTCCAACAGCCCCAGCATTTT. Its translation: CATSRDRVQQPQHF.

The chain couples TRBV27 to TRBJ1-1; D is unresolved. V lost 7 bases and J lost 1, with 10 bases in between. The CDR3 contains 13 residues. The germline CDR1 and CDR2 sequences are MNHEY and SMNVEV (reference sequence). The CDR3 sequence: CASMTQSNTEAFF. As DNA, the CDR3 is TGTGCCAGCATGACACAATCGAACACTGAAGCTTTCTTT.